The 19 T cell receptor beta chains below come from one sample, sequenced in a study of T cell responses to AZD1222 COVID-19 vaccine. The assay was immunoSEQ multiplex PCR, and TCRdb's table has in-frame clones only and misses some. The table lists around 110,000 clones, around 89% of them singletons. The source was peripheral blood, collected on day 0 of AZD1222 vaccination. These receptors were taken from an adult in good health.

The V call is TRBV2, the J call TRBJ1-6; TRBD1 might be the D (6 bases). Trimming pared 1 base from V and 7 bases from J, leaving 8 bases between. The germline gives CDR1 SNHLY, CDR2 FYNNEI. The CDR3 spans 14 residues. The CDR3 coding sequence is TGTGCCAGCAGTGAAGGGGGGCTCAATTCACCCCTCCACTTT. It specifies CASSEGGLNSPLHF.

V gene TRBV4-1 combines with J gene TRBJ2-3; weak D call: TRBD1 (6 bases). Trimming stripped 5 bases from V and 3 bases from J, with 15 bases between. The germline CDR1 and CDR2 sequences are MGHRA and YSYEKL. CDR3 length equals 15 residues. This CDR3 is CASSYLGARTDTQYF. The CDR3 coding sequence is TGCGCCAGCAGCTATTTGGGGGCCAGGACAGATACGCAGTATTTT.

The chain carries TRBV29-1 and TRBJ1-2; 8 positions agree with TRBD1. CDR3 length equals 14 residues. J gave up 6 bases and V 2 bases, and 8 bases lay outside the gene matches. Germline CDR1 is SQVTM and CDR2 is ANQGSEA. This chain's CDR3 is CSVELGYRGDGYTF. The DNA of the CDR3 is TGCAGCGTTGAACTTGGGTACAGGGGGGATGGCTACACCTTC.

V and J are TRBV3-1 (or the pseudogene TRBV3-2) and TRBJ2-7; TRBD1 matches at 8 bases. The CDR3 runs to 14 residues. CDR1 is LGHDT, CDR2 YNNKEL, per germline (reference sequence). V dropped 4 bases and J dropped 2; count of bases not matched to a gene: 4. The CDR3, as DNA: TGTGCCAGCAGCCTAGGACAGGGAGCCTACGAGCAGTACTTC. It is translated as CASSLGQGAYEQYF.

V and J are TRBV7-6 and TRBJ2-2, with 9 bases aligning to TRBD2. The V segment lost 1 base and the J segment 5 bases; nucleotides outside the gene matches: 11. Germline values: CDR1 SGHVS, CDR2 FNYEAQ. The CDR3 runs to 18 residues. The CDR3: CASSLVGEGLAGTGELFF. The CDR3 region has the DNA TGTGCCAGCAGCTTAGTCGGGGAGGGGCTAGCGGGAACCGGGGAGCTGTTTTTT.

The V call is TRBV7-8, the J call TRBJ1-5; 9 bases are shared with TRBD1. After removal of 6 bases from V and 3 bases from J, the junction contained 9 bases not matched to a gene. CDR1 and CDR2 (germline): SGHVS, FQNEAQ. CDR3 length: 16 amino acids. This CDR3 is CASSLSGTGHNQPQHF. In nucleotides, the CDR3 is TGTGCCAGCAGTCTCTCCGGGACAGGGCACAATCAGCCCCAGCATTTT.

This clone was detected only once. The gene calls are TRBV13 and TRBJ2-5; 10 nucleotides agree with TRBD1. The CDR3 is 14 amino acids. Germline assignment: CDR1 PRHDT and CDR2 FYEKMQ (reference sequence). V was pared by 3 bases and J by 4 bases, with 2 bases of the junction left unmatched. The CDR3: CASSLGDRGETQYF. DNA for the CDR3: TGTGCCAGCAGCTTGGGGGACAGGGGAGAGACCCAGTACTTC.

This clone has only one observation. The J gene is TRBJ1-4, the V gene TRBV14; 7 bases are a match to TRBD1. This CDR3 is 14 amino acids long. V lost 1 base, J lost 7 bases, and 3 bases stayed unmatched. Germline V gene sequence: CDR1 SGHDN, CDR2 FVKESK. The CDR3 loop reads CASSQGQGGEKLFF. The CDR3 DNA reads as TGTGCCAGCAGCCAAGGACAGGGTGGTGAAAAACTGTTTTTT.

The chain links TRBV6-5 to TRBJ1-4; 7 bases line up with TRBD1. CDR1 and CDR2 (germline): MNHEY, SVGAGI. There are 15 residues in the CDR3. Trimming removed 6 bases from V and 5 bases from J; junction bases left unmatched: 9. This CDR3 reads CASRGNRGGNEKLFF. The CDR3, as DNA: TGTGCCAGCAGGGGGAACAGGGGTGGGAATGAAAAACTGTTTTTT.

This chain links TRBV11-2 with TRBJ1-6; D remains unclear. The CDR3 has 12 residues. V shed 5 bases and J shed 6 bases, with 5 bases lying between them. Germline V gene lookup returns CDR1 SGHAT and CDR2 FQNNGV. DNA of the CDR3: TGTGCCAGCAGCCCTTTTAATTCACCCCTCCACTTT. It yields the protein CASSPFNSPLHF.

The chain couples TRBV6-6 to TRBJ2-7; D possibly uses TRBD1 or TRBD2 (6 bases each). The germline CDR1 and CDR2 sequences are MNHNY and SVGAGI (reference sequence). Trimming cost V 0 bases and J 2 bases, with 11 bases left between them. This CDR3 contains 15 residues. This CDR3 is CASSYSSGATYEQYF. In DNA, the CDR3 is TGTGCCAGCAGTTACTCGTCGGGGGCGACCTACGAGCAGTACTTC.

The chain has TRBV7-9 and TRBJ2-7; a possible D gene is TRBD2 (7 bases). Trimming stripped 6 bases from V and 4 bases from J, with 22 bases between. This CDR3 is built from 16 residues. CDR1 and CDR2 from the germline V gene are SEHNR and FQNEAQ (reference sequence). The CDR3 reads CASRSYGGSGGYEQYF. The CDR3 nucleotides read TGTGCCAGCAGGTCCTACGGGGGCTCCGGGGGGTACGAGCAGTACTTC.

The gene calls are TRBV28 and TRBJ2-7; 8 bases map to TRBD1. This CDR3 is 15 amino acids long. Trimming took 3 bases from V and 1 from J; bases not matched to a gene: 5. Per germline, CDR1 MDHEN and CDR2 SYDVKM. For the CDR3, the DNA is TGTGCCAGCAGTTTTCACAGGGGGGATTCCTACGAGCAGTACTTC. Its translation is CASSFHRGDSYEQYF.

The chain has TRBV28 and TRBJ1-2; D ambiguous. Germline V gives CDR1 MDHEN, CDR2 SYDVKM. The ends were cut back, 3 bases at V and 5 bases at J, with 7 bases in the middle. This CDR3 region has 12 residues. CDR3: CASSLADYGYTF. The CDR3 DNA follows: TGTGCCAGCAGTTTGGCAGATTATGGCTACACCTTC.

The chain links TRBV7-2 to TRBJ1-1, with unresolved D. The CDR3 consists of 14 residues. The V gene lost 3 bases and the J gene lost 1 base, with 9 bases spanning the gap. Germline assignment: CDR1 SGHTA and CDR2 FQGNSA. CDR3 sequence: CASSFSPSNTEAFF. The CDR3 region has the DNA TGTGCCAGCAGCTTTTCGCCGTCGAACACTGAAGCTTTCTTT.

The chain links TRBV6-4 to TRBJ2-1; D ambiguous. There are 16 residues in the CDR3. Germline V CDR1 and CDR2: MRHNA, SNTAGT. The V gene lost 0 bases and the J gene lost 0 bases, with 9 bases spanning the gap. The CDR3 DNA follows: TGTGCCAGCAGTGACTCGGCGGTGAGCTCCTACAATGAGCAGTTCTTC. Its protein product is CASSDSAVSSYNEQFF.

CDR3 loop: CASSGTGINEQFF. DNA of the CDR3: TGTGCCAGCAGCGGGACAGGGATCAATGAGCAGTTCTTC. This chain uses TRBV5-6 with TRBJ2-1; TRBD1 matches at 9 bases. V dropped 4 bases and J dropped 6; count of bases not matched to a gene: 2. Germline assignment: CDR1 SGHDT and CDR2 YYEEEE. This CDR3 has 13 residues.

V usage is TRBV6-2 or TRBV6-3 and J usage is TRBJ2-7; TRBD2 matches at 7 bases. The germline V gene has CDR1 MNHEY and CDR2 SVGEGT. The V and J ends lost 6 bases and 8 bases, in that order; junction bases with no gene match: 22. The CDR3 is 17 amino acids. The CDR3 nucleotides are TGTGCCAGCAGCTCTCTTGGGACTACCCTACTTATGATAAAGCAGTACTTC. Amino acid sequence: CASSSLGTTLLMIKQYF.

The chain has TRBV19 and TRBJ1-2; no definite D call. Germline CDR1 reads LNHDA; CDR2 reads SQIVND (reference sequence). Between the trimmed V and J ends, which lost 0 bases and 4 bases, there was a span of 12 bases. The CDR3 consists of 15 residues. CDR3 protein: CASSIDRITTYGYTF. The CDR3 DNA reads as TGTGCCAGTAGTATAGATCGGATCACCACCTATGGCTACACCTTC. Full variable domain (missing parts from reference TRBV19 and TRBJ1-2): DGGITQSPKYLFRKEGQNVTLSCEQNLNHDAMYWYRQDPGQGLRLIYYSQIVNDFQKGDIAEGYSVSREKKESFPLTVTSAQKNPTAFYLCASSIDRITTYGYTFGSGTRLTVV.